Listed below are T cell receptor beta chains from one sample, sequenced in a study of CD8+ T cells in alopecia areata. Generated by immunoSEQ multiplex PCR, the TCRdb table keeps only in-frame clones and is missing some. The table records about 150,000 clones, 40% to 65% of them present only once. Sequenced here: CD8+ T cells sorted from blood, sampled at week 0. The receptors stem from a human donor with alopecia areata. CDR3s include the opening cysteine and the closing phenylalanine or tryptophan. A D gene is named only where the DNA matches it firmly. Some rows mark clone size as missing; the rest say once, few, many or name a class of expanded clone.

>TRBD1|TRBV29-1|NA|TRBJ2-7
CSHLTGNEQYF
TGCAGTCATTTGACAGGGAACGAGCAGTACTTC
>NA|TRBV30|NA|TRBJ1-2
CAWNPGNYGYTF
TGTGCCTGGAATCCAGGGAACTATGGCTACACCTTC
>NA|TRBV19|NA|TRBJ1-5
CASRTGGNQPQHF
TGTGCCAGTAGGACAGGTGGCAATCAGCCCCAGCATTTT
>TRBD1|TRBV7-3|few|TRBJ2-7
CASSARLGQGEGYEQYF
TGTGCCAGCAGCGCGAGGCTTGGACAGGGGGAGGGCTACGAGCAGTACTTC
>NA|TRBV4-3|few|TRBJ1-1
CASSQDLGGTNTEAFF
TGCGCCAGCAGCCAAGATTTGGGAGGGACCAACACTGAAGCTTTCTTT
>NA|TRBV9|few|TRBJ1-6
CASSVADGSPLHF
TGTGCCAGCAGCGTAGCTGACGGTTCACCCCTCCACTTT
>NA|TRBV27|NA|TRBJ2-1
CASSIGGYNEQFF
TGTGCCAGCAGTATAGGGGGCTACAATGAGCAGTTCTTC
>NA|TRBV7-9|NA|TRBJ2-7
CASSPEGREQYF
TGTGCCAGCAGCCCGGAGGGGCGCGAGCAGTACTTC
>NA|TRBV7-3|NA|TRBJ2-5
CASSLRGAETQYF
TGTGCCAGCAGCTTAAGGGGGGCAGAGACCCAGTACTTC
>NA|TRBV5-6|NA|TRBJ2-7
CASSLGPQGLSYEQYF
TGTGCCAGCAGCTTAGGTCCGCAGGGGCTTTCCTACGAGCAGTACTTC
>TRBD1|TRBV29-1|NA|TRBJ1-2
CSVVDRGGGYTF
TGCAGCGTCGTGGACAGGGGGGGAGGCTACACCTTC
>NA|TRBV5-6|NA|TRBJ1-1
CASSFGGSDTEAFF
TGTGCCAGCAGCTTCGGGGGGTCTGACACTGAAGCTTTCTTT
>NA|TRBV29-1|NA|TRBJ2-7
CSGGTYYEQYF
TGCAGCGGGGGAACTTATTACGAGCAGTACTTC
>NA|TRBV4-3|NA|TRBJ2-1
CASSQERSSWNEQFF
TGCGCCAGCAGCCAAGAGAGGTCAAGTTGGAATGAGCAGTTCTTC
>NA|TRBV7-7|NA|TRBJ2-3
CASSLIQGGTQYF
TGTGCCAGCAGCCTTATACAAGGGGGTACGCAGTATTTT
>NA|TRBV30|NA|TRBJ2-1
CAWNQGGFDEQFF
TGTGCCTGGAATCAGGGAGGATTCGATGAGCAGTTCTTC
>NA|TRBV4-1|NA|TRBJ1-6
CASSHPIGTANSPLHF
TGCGCCAGCAGCCACCCAATCGGGACCGCAAATTCACCCCTCCACTTT
>NA|TRBV5-1|NA|TRBJ1-5
CASSLSGTQPQHF
TGCGCCAGCAGCTTGTCAGGGACTCAGCCCCAGCATTTT
>NA|TRBV25-1|NA|TRBJ1-2
CASSPGGYYGYTF
TGTGCCAGCAGCCCCGGAGGGTACTATGGCTACACCTTC
>TRBD2|TRBV30|NA|TRBJ2-3
CALSGGYTDTQYF
TGTGCCTTAAGCGGGGGGTACACAGATACGCAGTATTTT
>NA|TRBV7-9|few|TRBJ2-7
CASGPGGIYEQYF
TGTGCCAGCGGGCCGGGCGGCATCTACGAGCAGTACTTC
>NA|TRBV6-5|few|TRBJ2-1
CASSYGDNEQFF
TGTGCCAGCAGTTACGGGGACAATGAGCAGTTCTTC
>NA|TRBV6-6|NA|TRBJ2-1
CASSYPNGPSDNEQFF
TGTGCCAGCAGTTATCCCAACGGACCGAGCGACAATGAGCAGTTCTTC
>NA|TRBV13|few|TRBJ2-7
CASSYRLEQYF
TGTGCCAGCAGCTACAGACTCGAGCAGTACTTC
>NA|TRBV5-1|NA|TRBJ2-3
CATGSGAVTDTQYF
TGCGCCACCGGATCCGGGGCAGTCACAGATACGCAGTATTTT
>NA|TRBV30|once|TRBJ1-1
CAWSGGGPEAFF
TGTGCCTGGAGTGGTGGGGGACCTGAAGCTTTCTTT
>NA|TRBV5-6|NA|TRBJ2-7
CASSFQGAEQYF
TGTGCCAGCAGCTTTCAAGGGGCGGAGCAGTACTTC
>NA|TRBV9|NA|TRBJ2-7
CASSVGVNSYEQYF
TGTGCCAGCAGCGTAGGAGTCAACTCCTACGAGCAGTACTTC
>TRBD2|TRBV29-1|few|TRBJ2-7
CSVEREGSYEQYF
TGCAGCGTTGAAAGGGAGGGTTCATACGAGCAGTACTTC
>TRBD1|TRBV29-1|NA|TRBJ1-2
CSVTDREDGYGYTF
TGCAGCGTCACGGACAGGGAGGACGGCTATGGCTACACCTTC
>NA|TRBV15|NA|TRBJ2-5
CATSRDPGKETQYF
TGTGCCACCAGCAGAGATCCGGGGAAGGAGACCCAGTACTTC
>TRBD2|TRBV5-4|few|TRBJ2-3
CASSLVRLGLVFSTDTQYF
TGTGCCAGCAGCTTGGTACGCTTGGGACTAGTCTTCAGCACAGATACGCAGTATTTT
>TRBD2|TRBV2|few|TRBJ2-1
CASSEAASGAYNEQFF
TGTGCCAGCAGTGAGGCGGCTAGCGGGGCCTACAATGAGCAGTTCTTC
>NA|TRBV30|NA|TRBJ1-1
CAWSDLTEAFF
TGTGCCTGGAGTGACTTGACTGAAGCTTTCTTT
>NA|TRBV19|NA|TRBJ2-1
CASSTPTGYNEQFF
TGTGCCAGTAGTACTCCGACAGGTTACAATGAGCAGTTCTTC
>NA|TRBV29-1|few|TRBJ1-5
CSVRTEVNQPQHF
TGCAGCGTCCGGACGGAGGTCAATCAGCCCCAGCATTTT
>NA|TRBV7-9|few|TRBJ2-1
CASSLTGSSYNEQFF
TGTGCCAGCAGCTTAACAGGTAGCTCCTACAATGAGCAGTTCTTC